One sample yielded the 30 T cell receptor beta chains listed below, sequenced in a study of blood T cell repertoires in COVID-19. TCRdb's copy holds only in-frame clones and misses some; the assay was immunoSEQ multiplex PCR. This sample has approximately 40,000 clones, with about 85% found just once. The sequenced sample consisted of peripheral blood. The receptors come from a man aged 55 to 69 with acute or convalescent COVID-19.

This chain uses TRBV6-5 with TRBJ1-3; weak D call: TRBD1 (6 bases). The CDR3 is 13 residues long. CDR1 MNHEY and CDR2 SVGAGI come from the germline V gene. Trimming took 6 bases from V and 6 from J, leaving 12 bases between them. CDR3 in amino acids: CASRGQLQNTIYF. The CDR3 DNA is TGTGCCAGCAGAGGACAGCTTCAAAACACCATATATTTT.

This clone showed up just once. Written as DNA, the CDR3 is TGTGCCAGTAATTACCCGGGACTAGCGGGAGCCGGGGAGCTGTTTTTT. This gives the protein CASNYPGLAGAGELFF. The chain carries TRBV19 and TRBJ2-2; 14 nucleotides line up with TRBD2. Per the germline V gene, CDR1 is LNHDA and CDR2 is SQIVND (reference sequence). V lost 7 bases to trimming and J lost 6 bases; unmatched junction nucleotides: 7. This CDR3 is built from 16 residues.

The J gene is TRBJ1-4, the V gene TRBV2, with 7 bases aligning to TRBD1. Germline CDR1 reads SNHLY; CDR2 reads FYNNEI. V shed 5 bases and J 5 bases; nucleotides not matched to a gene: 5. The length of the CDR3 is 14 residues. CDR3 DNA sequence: TGTGCCAGCAGTTATAACAGGGGCAATGAAAAACTGTTTTTT. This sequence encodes CASSYNRGNEKLFF. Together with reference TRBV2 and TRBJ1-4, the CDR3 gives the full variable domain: EPEVTQTPSHQVTQMGQEVILRCVPISNHLYFYWYRQILGQKVEFLVSFYNNEISEKSEIFDDQFSVERPDGSNFTLKIRSTKLEDSAMYFCASSYNRGNEKLFFGSGTQLSVL.

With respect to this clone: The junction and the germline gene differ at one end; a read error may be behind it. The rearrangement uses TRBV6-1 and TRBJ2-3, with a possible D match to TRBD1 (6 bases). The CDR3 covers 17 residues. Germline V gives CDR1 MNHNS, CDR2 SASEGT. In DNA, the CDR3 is TGTGCCAGCACTGAATCCCCGGGGATTCAGGGGACAGATACGCAGTATTTT. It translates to CASTESPGIQGTDTQYF.

The CDR3 spells CASSQTLRGGGANVLTF. CDR3 coding DNA: TGTGCCAGCAGCCAAACGCTAAGAGGTGGTGGGGCCAACGTCCTGACTTTC. The chain couples TRBV3-1 (or the pseudogene TRBV3-2) to TRBJ2-6; the D is unclear. Germline V gene sequence: CDR1 LGHDT, CDR2 YNNKEL (reference sequence). There are 17 residues in the CDR3. Between the trimmed V and J ends, which lost 2 bases and 3 bases, there was a span of 14 bases.

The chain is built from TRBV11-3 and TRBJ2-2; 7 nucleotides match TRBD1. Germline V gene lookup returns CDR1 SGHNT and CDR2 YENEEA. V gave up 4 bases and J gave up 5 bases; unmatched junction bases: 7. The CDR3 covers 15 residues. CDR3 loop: CASSSRDSPTGELFF. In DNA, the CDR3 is TGTGCCAGCAGCTCTCGGGACAGTCCTACCGGGGAGCTGTTTTTT.

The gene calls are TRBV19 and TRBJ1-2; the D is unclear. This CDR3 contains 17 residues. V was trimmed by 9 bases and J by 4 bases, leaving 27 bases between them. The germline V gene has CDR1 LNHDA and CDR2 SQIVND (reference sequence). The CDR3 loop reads CASRRGEAAGISYGYTF. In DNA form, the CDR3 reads TGTGCCAGCCGCCGAGGAGAGGCGGCGGGGATCTCCTATGGCTACACCTTC.

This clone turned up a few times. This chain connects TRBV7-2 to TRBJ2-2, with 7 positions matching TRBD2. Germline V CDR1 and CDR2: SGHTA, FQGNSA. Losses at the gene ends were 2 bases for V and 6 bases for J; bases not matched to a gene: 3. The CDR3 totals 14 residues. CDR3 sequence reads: CASSLSLASGELFF. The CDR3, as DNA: TGTGCCAGCAGCTTATCACTAGCGTCCGGGGAGCTGTTTTTT.

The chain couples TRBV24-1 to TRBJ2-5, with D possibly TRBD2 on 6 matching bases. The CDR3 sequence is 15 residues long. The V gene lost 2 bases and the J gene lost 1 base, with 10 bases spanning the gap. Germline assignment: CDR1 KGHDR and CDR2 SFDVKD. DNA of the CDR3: TGTGCCACCAGTGATTGGGGGGACCCCCAAGAGACCCAGTACTTC. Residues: CATSDWGDPQETQYF.

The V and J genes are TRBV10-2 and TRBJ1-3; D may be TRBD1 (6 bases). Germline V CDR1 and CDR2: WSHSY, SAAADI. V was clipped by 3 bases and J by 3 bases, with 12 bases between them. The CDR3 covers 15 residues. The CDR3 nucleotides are TGCGCCAGCAGTGAAGCCAGGGACATTGGAAACACCATATATTTT. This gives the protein CASSEARDIGNTIYF.

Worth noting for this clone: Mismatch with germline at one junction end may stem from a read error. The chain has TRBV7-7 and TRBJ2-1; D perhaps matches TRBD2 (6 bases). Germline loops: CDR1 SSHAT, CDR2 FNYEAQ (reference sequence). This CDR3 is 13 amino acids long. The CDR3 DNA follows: TGTGCTAGCAGCTTAGGCGGGACCGATGAGCAGTTCTTC. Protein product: CASSLGGTDEQFF.

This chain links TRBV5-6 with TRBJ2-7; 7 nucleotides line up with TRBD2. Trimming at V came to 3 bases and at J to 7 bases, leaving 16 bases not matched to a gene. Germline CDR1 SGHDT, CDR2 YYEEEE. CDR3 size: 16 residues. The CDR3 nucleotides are TGTGCCAGCAGCTCGGGTACCCCACAGGCCGGGGGGGAGCAGTACTTC. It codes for CASSSGTPQAGGEQYF.

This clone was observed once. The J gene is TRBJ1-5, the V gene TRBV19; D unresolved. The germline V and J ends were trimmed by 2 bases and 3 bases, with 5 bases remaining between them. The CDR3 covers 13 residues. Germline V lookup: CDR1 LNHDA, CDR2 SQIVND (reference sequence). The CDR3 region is CASSINYNQPQHF. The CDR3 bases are TGTGCCAGTAGTATAAACTACAATCAGCCCCAGCATTTT.

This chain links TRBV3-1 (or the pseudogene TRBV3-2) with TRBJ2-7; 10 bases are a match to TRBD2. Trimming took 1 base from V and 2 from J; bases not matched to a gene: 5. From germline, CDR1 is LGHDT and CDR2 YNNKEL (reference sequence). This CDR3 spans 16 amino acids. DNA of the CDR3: TGTGCCAGCAGCCAAGGCCGAGCGGGAGGGCCCTACGAGCAGTACTTC. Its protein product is CASSQGRAGGPYEQYF.

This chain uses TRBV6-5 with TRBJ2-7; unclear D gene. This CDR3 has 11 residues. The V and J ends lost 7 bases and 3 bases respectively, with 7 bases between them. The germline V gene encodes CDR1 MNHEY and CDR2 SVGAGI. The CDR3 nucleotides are TGTGCCAGCACAGATTACTACGAGCAGTACTTC. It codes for CASTDYYEQYF.

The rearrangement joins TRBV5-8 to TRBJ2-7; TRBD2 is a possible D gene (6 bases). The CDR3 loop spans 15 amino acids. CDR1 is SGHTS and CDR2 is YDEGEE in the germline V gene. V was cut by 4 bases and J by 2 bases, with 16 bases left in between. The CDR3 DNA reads TGTGCCAGCAGCGGACCCTCCAGGGAGGCCTACGAGCAGTACTTC. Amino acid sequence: CASSGPSREAYEQYF.

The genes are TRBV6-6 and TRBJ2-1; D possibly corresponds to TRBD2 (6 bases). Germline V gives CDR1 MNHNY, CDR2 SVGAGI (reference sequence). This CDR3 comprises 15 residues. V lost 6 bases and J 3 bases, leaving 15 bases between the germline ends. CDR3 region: CASSLAELYYNEQFF. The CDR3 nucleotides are TGTGCCAGCAGCTTAGCGGAGCTCTACTACAATGAGCAGTTCTTC.

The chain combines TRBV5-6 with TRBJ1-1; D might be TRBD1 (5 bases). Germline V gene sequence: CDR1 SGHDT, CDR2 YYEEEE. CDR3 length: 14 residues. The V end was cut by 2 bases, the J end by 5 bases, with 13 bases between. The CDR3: CASSFPTGGTEAFF. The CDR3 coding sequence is TGTGCCAGCAGCTTCCCCACAGGTGGGACTGAAGCTTTCTTT.

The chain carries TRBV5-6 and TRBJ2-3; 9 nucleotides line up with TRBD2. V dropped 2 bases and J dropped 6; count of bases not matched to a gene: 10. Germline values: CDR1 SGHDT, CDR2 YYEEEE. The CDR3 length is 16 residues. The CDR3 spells CASSLLVGGRVDTQYF. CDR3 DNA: TGTGCCAGCAGCTTATTAGTCGGCGGGAGGGTCGATACGCAGTATTTT. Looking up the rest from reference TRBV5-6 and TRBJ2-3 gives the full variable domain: DAGVTQSPTHLIKTRGQQVTLRCSPKSGHDTVSWYQQALGQGPQFIFQYYEEEERQRGNFPDRFSGHQFPNYSSELNVNALLLGDSALYLCASSLLVGGRVDTQYFGPGTRLTVL.

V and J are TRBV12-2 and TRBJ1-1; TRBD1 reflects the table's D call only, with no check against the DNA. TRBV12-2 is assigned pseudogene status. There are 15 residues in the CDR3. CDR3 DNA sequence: TGTGCAAGTCGCTTAGCGGACAGGGGGAACACTGAAGCTTTCTTT. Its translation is CASRLADRGNTEAFF.

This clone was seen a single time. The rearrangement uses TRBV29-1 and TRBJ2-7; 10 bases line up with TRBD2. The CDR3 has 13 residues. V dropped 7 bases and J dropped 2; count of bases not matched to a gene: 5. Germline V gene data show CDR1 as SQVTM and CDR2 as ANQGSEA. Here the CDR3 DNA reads TGCAGCGGGACTAGCGGCCTCACCTACGAGCAGTACTTC. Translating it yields CSGTSGLTYEQYF.

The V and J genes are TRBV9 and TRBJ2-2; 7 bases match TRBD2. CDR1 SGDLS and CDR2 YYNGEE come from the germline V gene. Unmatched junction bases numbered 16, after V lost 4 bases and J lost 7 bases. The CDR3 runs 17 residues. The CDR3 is CASSPRTGRGVDGELFF. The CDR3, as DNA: TGTGCCAGCAGCCCTCGAACGGGGAGGGGAGTTGACGGGGAGCTGTTTTTT.

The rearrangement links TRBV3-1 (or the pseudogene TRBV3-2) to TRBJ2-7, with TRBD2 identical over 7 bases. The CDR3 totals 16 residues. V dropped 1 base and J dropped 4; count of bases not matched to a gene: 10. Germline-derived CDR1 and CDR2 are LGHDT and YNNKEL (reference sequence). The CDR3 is CASSQGFAGDGYEQYF. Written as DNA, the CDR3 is TGTGCCAGCAGCCAAGGGTTCGCGGGAGACGGGTACGAGCAGTACTTC.

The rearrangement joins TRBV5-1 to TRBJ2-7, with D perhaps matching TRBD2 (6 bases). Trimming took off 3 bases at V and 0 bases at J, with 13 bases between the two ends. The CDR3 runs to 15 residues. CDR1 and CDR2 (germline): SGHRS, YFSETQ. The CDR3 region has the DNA TGCGCCAGCAGCTCGGGACTCTCAAGCTCCTACGAGCAGTACGTC. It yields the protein CASSSGLSSSYEQYV.

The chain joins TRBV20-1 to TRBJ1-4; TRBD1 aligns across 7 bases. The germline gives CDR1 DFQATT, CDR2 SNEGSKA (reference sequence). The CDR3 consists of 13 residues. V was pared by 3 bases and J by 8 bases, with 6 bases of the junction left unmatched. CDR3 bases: TGCAGTGCTAGTCAAGGGGGCCCGGAAAAACTGTTTTTT. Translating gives CSASQGGPEKLFF.

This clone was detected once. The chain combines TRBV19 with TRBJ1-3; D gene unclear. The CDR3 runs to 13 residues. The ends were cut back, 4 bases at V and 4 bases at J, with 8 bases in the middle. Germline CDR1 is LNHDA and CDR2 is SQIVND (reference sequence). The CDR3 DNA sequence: TGTGCCAGTAGTACCGAGTCAGGAAACACCATATATTTT. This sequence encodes CASSTESGNTIYF.

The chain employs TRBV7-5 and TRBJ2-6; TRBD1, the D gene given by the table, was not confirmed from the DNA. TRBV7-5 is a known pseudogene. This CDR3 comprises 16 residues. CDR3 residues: CARRTGGSAGANVLTF. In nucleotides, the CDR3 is TGTGCCAGAAGAACAGGGGGGTCAGCTGGGGCCAACGTCCTGACTTTC.

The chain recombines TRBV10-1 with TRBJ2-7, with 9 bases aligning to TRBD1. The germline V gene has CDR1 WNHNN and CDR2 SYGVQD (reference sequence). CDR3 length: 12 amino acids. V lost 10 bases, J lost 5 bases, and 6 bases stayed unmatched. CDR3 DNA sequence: TGCGCCACGCCGCGACAGGGGGACGAGCAGTACGTC. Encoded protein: CATPRQGDEQYV.

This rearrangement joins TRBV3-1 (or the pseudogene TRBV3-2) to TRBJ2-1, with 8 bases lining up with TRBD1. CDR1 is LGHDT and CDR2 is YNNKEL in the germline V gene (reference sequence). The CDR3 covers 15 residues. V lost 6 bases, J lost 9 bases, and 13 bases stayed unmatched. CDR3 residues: CASSGGQARRSEQFF. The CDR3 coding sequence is TGTGCCAGCAGTGGGGGACAGGCCAGAAGAAGTGAGCAGTTCTTC.

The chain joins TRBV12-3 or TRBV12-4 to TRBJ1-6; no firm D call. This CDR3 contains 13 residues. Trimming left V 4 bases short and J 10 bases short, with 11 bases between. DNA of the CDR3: TGTGCCAGCAGTTCCTACAGCAGATCACCCCTCCACTTT. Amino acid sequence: CASSSYSRSPLHF.